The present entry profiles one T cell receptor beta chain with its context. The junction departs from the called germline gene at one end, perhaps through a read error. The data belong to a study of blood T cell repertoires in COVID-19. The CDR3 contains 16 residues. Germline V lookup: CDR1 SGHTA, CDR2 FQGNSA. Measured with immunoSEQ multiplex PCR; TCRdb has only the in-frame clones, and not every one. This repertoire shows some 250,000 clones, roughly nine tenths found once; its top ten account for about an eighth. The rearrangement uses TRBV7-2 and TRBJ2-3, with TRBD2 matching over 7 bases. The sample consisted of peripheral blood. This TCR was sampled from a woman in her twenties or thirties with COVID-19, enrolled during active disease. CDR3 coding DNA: TGTGCCAGCAGTTTAGACGGGGGGTCTAGCACAGATACGCAGTATTTT. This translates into CASSLDGGSSTDTQYF.